This T cell receptor (beta chain) is from a study of blood T cell repertoires in COVID-19 (dated by TCRdb to about 2020). Study-wide context: Collaborator samples came from the United States, Italy and Spain and covered acute and convalescent phases of COVID-19. The material from the prospective study consisted of cDNA or gDNA derived from T cells, B-cell-depleted T cells, or PBMCs. Deeply sampled blood TCRbeta repertoires from subjects exposed to, actively infected with, or recovered from COVID-19 were included in the dataset. A freely available public database, intended as a resource for researchers studying the immune response to SARS-CoV-2, is where the repertoires were released. The samples were drawn from two sources: the first 160 participants of the ongoing ImmuneRACE study, and 1,000 to 1,500 subjects contributed by 6 global collaborators. Sample metadata almost always included a de-identified subject ID, COVID-19 status, age in years and sex. Where available, HLA class I and class II types were obtained from metadata supplied by the sample provider rather than from assay-based typing. Paper-wide results and their limitations: Clinical and demographic metadata were provided uncurated, with the amount varying by source and participant.

V lost 7 bases and J lost 2 bases; the stretch between them is 13 bases long. The CDR3 starts with the cysteine, ends with the phenylalanine, and has 13 residues. The entry retains the CDR3 DNA only, 39 bases that are in frame from base 1. CDR1 and CDR2 (SGHKS, YYEKEE) derive from the germline V gene (reference sequence). The collaborating institutions used their own protocols to collect whole blood in K2EDTA tubes. For TCRbeta analysis, collaborators shipped samples in one of three forms: frozen whole blood, isolated PBMCs, or DNA extracted from either of those sample types. For this clone: Its antigen remains unidentified. Within one base of it there is no much larger clone, and no base qualities were kept.

TCRbeta CDR3 regions were amplified from genomic DNA using the immunoSEQ Assay, a bias-controlled multiplex PCR. Concerning the study's data processing: The number of nucleated cells in each sample was estimated from the amplification of reference gene primers within the assay. To quantify the absolute abundance of each unique TCRbeta CDR3 rearrangement, sequence reads were collapsed and filtered. Productive Simpson clonality was computed per sample as the square root of Simpson's diversity index over productive rearrangements. The table comes from immuneACCESS by way of TCRdb, which keeps in-frame sequences with V and J called. Part of the clones is missing from these tables; in studies checked, under half for an unresolved V gene and the rest for unknown reasons. That table supplies the V and J calls and clone size; D and trimming were determined from the DNA. Recorded for this sample are approximately 250,000 clones; around 80% of them occurred a single time. The ten biggest clones cover under 5.5% of the sample.

This receptor chain uses TRBV5-5 and TRBJ2-7, with a tentative D gene TRBD2 over 6 matching bases. The origin of this receptor is a man aged 55 to 70 with acute or convalescent COVID-19. The sample taken for sequencing was peripheral blood. At the DNA level, the sequence is TGTGCCAGCTCTGGGGACTCGGCCTACGAGCAGTACTTC. Translated, this is CASSGDSAYEQYF.